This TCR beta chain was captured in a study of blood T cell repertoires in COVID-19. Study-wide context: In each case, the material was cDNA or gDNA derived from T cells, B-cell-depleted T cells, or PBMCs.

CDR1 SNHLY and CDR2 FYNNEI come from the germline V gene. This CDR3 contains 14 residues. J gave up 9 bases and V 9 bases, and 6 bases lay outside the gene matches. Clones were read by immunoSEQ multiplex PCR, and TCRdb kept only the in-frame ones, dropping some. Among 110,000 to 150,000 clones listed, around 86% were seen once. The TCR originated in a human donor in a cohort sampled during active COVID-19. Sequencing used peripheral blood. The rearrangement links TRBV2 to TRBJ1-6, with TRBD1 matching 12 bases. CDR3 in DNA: TGTGCCAGGTCTCGGGACAGGGGGCTTTCACCCCTCCACTTT. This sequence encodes CARSRDRGLSPLHF.